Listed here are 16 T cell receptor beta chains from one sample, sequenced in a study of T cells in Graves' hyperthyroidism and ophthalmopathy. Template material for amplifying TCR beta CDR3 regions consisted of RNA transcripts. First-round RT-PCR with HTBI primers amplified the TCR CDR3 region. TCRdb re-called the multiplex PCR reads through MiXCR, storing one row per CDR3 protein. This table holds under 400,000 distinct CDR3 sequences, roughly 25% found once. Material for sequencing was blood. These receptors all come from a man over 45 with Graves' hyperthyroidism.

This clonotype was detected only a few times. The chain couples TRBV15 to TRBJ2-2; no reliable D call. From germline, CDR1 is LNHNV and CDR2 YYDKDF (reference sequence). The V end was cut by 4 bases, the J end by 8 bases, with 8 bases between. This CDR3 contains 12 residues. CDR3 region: CATSIGLGELFF. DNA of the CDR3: TGTGCCACCAGCATCGGATTGGGGGAGCTGTTTTTT.

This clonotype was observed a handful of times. CDR3 nucleotides: TGTGCCAGCAGTCGGACTAGCGACTACAATGAGCAGTTCTTC. It yields the protein CASSRTSDYNEQFF. The chain recombines TRBV12-3 or TRBV12-4 with TRBJ2-1; the match to TRBD2 covers 9 bases. The J segment lost 3 bases and the V segment lost 5 bases, leaving 2 bases of the junction unmatched. CDR3 size: 14 residues.

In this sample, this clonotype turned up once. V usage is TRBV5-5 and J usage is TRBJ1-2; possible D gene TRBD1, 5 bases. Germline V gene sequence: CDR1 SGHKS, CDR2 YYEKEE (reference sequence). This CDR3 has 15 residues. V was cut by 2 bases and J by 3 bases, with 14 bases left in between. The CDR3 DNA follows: TGTGCCAGCAGCTTACGGGTTGGGGGGGACTATGGCTACACCTTC. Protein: CASSLRVGGDYGYTF.

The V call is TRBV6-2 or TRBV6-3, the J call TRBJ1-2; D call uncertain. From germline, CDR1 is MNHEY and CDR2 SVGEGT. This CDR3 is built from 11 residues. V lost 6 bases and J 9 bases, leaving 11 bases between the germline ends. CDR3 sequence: CASRDGPSYTF. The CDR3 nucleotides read TGTGCCAGCAGGGACGGACCCAGCTACACCTTC.

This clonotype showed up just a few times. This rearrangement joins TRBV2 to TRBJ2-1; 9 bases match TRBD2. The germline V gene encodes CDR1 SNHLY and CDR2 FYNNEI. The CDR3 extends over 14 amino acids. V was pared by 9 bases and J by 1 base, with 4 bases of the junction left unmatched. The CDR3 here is CASGAGGSYNEQFF. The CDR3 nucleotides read TGTGCCAGTGGCGCGGGGGGGTCCTACAATGAGCAGTTCTTC. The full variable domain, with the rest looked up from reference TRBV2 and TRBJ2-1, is EPEVTQTPSHQVTQMGQEVILRCVPISNHLYFYWYRQILGQKVEFLVSFYNNEISEKSEIFDDQFSVERPDGSNFTLKIRSTKLEDSAMYFCASGAGGSYNEQFFGPGTRLTVL.

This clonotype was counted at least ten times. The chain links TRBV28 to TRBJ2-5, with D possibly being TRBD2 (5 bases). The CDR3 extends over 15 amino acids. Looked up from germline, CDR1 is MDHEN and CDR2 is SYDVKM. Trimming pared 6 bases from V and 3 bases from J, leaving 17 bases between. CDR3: CASSSAVPGKETQYF. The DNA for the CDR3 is TGTGCCAGCAGCTCCGCTGTACCGGGAAAAGAGACCCAGTACTTC. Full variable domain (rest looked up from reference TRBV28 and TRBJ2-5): DVKVTQSSRYLVKRTGEKVFLECVQDMDHENMFWYRQDPGLGLRLIYFSYDVKMKEKGDIPEGYSVSREKKERFSLILESASTNQTSMYLCASSSAVPGKETQYFGPGTRLLVL.

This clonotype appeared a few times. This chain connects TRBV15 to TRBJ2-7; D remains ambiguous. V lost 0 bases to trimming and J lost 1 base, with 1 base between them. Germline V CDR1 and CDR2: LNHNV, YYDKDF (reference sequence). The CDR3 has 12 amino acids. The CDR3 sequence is CATSRESYEQYF. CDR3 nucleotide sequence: TGTGCCACCAGCAGAGAGTCCTACGAGCAGTACTTC.

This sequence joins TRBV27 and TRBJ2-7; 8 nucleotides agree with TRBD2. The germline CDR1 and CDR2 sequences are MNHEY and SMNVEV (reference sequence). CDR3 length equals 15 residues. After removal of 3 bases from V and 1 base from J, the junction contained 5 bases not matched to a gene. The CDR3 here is CASSFFGTSSYEQYF. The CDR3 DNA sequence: TGTGCCAGCAGTTTTTTCGGGACTAGTTCCTACGAGCAGTACTTC.

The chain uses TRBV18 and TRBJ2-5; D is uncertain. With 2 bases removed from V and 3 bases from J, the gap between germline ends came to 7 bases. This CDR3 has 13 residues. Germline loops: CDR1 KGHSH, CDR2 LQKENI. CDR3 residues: CASSPFREETQYF. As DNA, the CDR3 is TGTGCCAGCTCACCATTCCGGGAAGAGACCCAGTACTTC.

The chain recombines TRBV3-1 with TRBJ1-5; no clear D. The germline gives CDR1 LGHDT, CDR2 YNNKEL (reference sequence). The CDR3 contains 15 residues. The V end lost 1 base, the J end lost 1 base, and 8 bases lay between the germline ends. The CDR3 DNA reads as TGTGCCAGCAGCCAAGCAGTCGGGAGCAATCAGCCCCAGCATTTT. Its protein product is CASSQAVGSNQPQHF.

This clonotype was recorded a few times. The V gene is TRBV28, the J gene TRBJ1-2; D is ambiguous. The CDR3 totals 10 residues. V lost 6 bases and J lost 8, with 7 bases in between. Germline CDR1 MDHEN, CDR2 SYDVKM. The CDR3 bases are TGTGCCAGCAGGGGTAACGGCTACACCTTC. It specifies CASRGNGYTF.

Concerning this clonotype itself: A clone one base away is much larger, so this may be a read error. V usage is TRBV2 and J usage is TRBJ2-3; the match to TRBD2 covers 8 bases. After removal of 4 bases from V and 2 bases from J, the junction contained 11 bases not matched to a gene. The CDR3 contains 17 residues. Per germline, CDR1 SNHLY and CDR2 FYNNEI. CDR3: CASSVSNSGKATDTQYF. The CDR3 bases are TGTGCCAGCAGTGTATCCAATAGCGGGAAAGCCACAGATACGCAGTATTTT.

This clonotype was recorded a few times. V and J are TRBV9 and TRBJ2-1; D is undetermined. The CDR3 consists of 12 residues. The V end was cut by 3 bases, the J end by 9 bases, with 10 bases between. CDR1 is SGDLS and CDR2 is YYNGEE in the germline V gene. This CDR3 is CASSEPLGEQFF. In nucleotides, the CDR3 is TGTGCCAGCAGCGAACCATTGGGTGAGCAGTTCTTC.

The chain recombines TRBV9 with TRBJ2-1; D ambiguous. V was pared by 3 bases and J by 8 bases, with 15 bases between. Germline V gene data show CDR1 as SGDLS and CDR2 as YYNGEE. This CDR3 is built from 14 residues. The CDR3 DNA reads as TGTGCCAGCAGCGCCGCACGAGGCTTCCATGAGCAGTTCTTC. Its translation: CASSAARGFHEQFF.

In DNA, the CDR3 is TGTGCCAGCAGCCAAGAAGCTACTAGCGGGAGTTACGAGCAGTACTTC. Its translation is CASSQEATSGSYEQYF. The gene calls are TRBV3-1 and TRBJ2-7; TRBD2 matches 11 bases. The germline V gene encodes CDR1 LGHDT and CDR2 YNNKEL (reference sequence). The V segment lost 0 bases and the J segment 4 bases; nucleotides outside the gene matches: 5. The CDR3 loop spans 16 amino acids.

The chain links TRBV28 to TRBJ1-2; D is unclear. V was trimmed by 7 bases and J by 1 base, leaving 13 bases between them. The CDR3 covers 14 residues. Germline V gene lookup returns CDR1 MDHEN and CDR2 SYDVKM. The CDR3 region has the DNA TGTGCCAGCACCCTGCCCCACAGTAACTATGGCTACACCTTC. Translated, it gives CASTLPHSNYGYTF.